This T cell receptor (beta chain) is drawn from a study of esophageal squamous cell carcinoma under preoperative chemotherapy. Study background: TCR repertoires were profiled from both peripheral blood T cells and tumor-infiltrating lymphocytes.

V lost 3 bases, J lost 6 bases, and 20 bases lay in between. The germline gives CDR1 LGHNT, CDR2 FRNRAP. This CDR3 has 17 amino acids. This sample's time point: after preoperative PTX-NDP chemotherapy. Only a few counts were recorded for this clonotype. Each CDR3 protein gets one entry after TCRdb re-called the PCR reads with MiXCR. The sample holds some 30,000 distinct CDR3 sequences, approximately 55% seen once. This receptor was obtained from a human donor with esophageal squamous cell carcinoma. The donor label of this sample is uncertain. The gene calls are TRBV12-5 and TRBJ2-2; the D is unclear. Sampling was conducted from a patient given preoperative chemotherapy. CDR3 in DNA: TGTGCTAGTGGTTTTAGTGTGTCGGGTCTAGGCTCCGGGGAGCTGTTTTTT. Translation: CASGFSVSGLGSGELFF.